This T cell receptor (beta chain) was retrieved from a study of blood T cell repertoires in COVID-19. Study overall: Spain, Italy and the United States supplied samples that represented acute and convalescent COVID-19. PBMCs, B-cell-depleted T cells, or T cells provided the cDNA or gDNA that made up the material.

Original data processing: Researchers report that nucleated cell counts were estimated from reference gene primer amplification. Produced via immunoSEQ multiplex PCR; TCRdb's table is partial and in-frame only. The DNA gave D and trimming, while V, J and clone size come from that table. The top ten clones hold less than 6.5% of a sample with 220,000 or so clones, around four fifths of them seen once. This CDR3 is built from 13 residues. Trimming cost V 4 bases and J 3 bases; bases outside gene matches: 2. The sequence was collected from a woman aged 55-70 years who had recovered from COVID-19. The chain combines TRBV12-3 or TRBV12-4 with TRBJ2-5; 7 bases are a match to TRBD2. Sequencing input: peripheral blood. The DNA of the CDR3 is TGTGCCAGCAGTTCGACTAGCAAAGAGACCCAGTACTTC. Amino acids: CASSSTSKETQYF.